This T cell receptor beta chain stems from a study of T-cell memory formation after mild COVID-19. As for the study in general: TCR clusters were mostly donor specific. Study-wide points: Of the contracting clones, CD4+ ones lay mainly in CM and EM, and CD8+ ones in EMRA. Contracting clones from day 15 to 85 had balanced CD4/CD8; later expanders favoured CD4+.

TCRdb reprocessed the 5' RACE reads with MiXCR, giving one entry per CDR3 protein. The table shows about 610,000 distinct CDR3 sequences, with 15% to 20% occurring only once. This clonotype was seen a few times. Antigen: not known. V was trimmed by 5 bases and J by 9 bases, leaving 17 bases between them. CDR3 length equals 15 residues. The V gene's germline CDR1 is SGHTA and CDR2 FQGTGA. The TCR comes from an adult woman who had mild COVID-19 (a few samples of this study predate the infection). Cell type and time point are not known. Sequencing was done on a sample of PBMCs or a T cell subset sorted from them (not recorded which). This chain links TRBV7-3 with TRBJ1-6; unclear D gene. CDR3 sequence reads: CASSLESVNTSPLHF. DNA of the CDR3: TGTGCCAGCAGCCTCGAGTCGGTCAATACTTCACCCCTCCACTTT. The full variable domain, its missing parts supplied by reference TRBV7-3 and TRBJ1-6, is GAGVSQTPSNKVTEKGKYVELRCDPISGHTALYWYRQSLGQGPEFLIYFQGTGAADDSGLPNDRFFAVRPEGSVSTLKIQRTERGDSAVYLCASSLESVNTSPLHFGNGTRLTVT.